The clone carrying this T cell receptor (beta chain) was picked up a small number of times. V was pared by 6 bases and J by 0 bases, with 1 base of the junction left unmatched. Looked up from germline, CDR1 is KGHSH and CDR2 is LQKENI. CDR3 length: 14 residues. How the authors handled the data: Estimates of nucleated cell counts were drawn from the amplification of reference gene primers. Sequencing was performed with immunoSEQ multiplex PCR; in TCRdb, only in-frame clones are kept and a portion is missing. The V and J calls and clone size come from that table; D and trimming were worked out from the DNA. The sample consists of around 120,000 clones, less than 85% of them appearing once. The data belong to a study of blood T cell repertoires in COVID-19. The overall study: T cells, B-cell-depleted T cells, or PBMCs provided the cDNA or gDNA that served as material.

Material for sequencing was peripheral blood. This chain connects TRBV18 to TRBJ2-3, with 9 nucleotides matching TRBD2. The source is a man aged 30 to 45 with acute or convalescent COVID-19. The CDR3 loop is CASSTSGSTDTQYF. The CDR3 DNA reads as TGTGCCAGCTCTACTAGCGGGAGCACAGATACGCAGTATTTT.